This is a list of T cell receptor beta chains from one sample in a study of T-cell reconstitution after alpha-beta-depleted transplantation in children. TCRdb re-analysed the PCR reads in MiXCR, keeping a single row per CDR3 protein. This sample has 40,000 to 55,000 distinct CDR3 sequences, with about 10% found just once. The specimen was PBMCs, mostly from graft donor cells, collected 60 days after TCRalphabeta/CD19-depleted stem cell transplant. The source is a male patient aged 2 to 10 who had a stem cell transplant for chronic granulomatous disease, so the T cells may come from the graft donor. CDR3s include the opening cysteine and the closing phenylalanine or tryptophan. A D gene is named only where the DNA matches it firmly. Expanded clones are given a class, and other clones once, few, many or no size at all.

v_gene,j_gene,abundance,d_gene,CDR3nt,CDR3aa
TRBV21-1,TRBJ2-1,many,.,TGTGCCAGCAGCAAAGCCGCCTGGGTGCGCTCCTACAATGAGCAGTTCTTC,CASSKAAWVRSYNEQFF
TRBV10-3,TRBJ2-1,many,TRBD2,TGTGCCATCATGCCTAGCGGGAGCGATGAGCAGTTCTTC,CAIMPSGSDEQFF
TRBV20-1,TRBJ1-1,many,TRBD1,TGCAGTGCTAGACGGGACAGGCGGGTCACTGAAGCTTTCTTT,CSARRDRRVTEAFF
TRBV12-3/TRBV12-4,TRBJ1-3,many,.,TGTGCCAGCAGCTGGGGGGGAGTTAGCTCTGGAAACACCATATATTTT,CASSWGGVSSGNTIYF
TRBV4-3,TRBJ1-1,many,.,TGCGCCAGCAGCCAAGATCTATGGGGGGGCACTGAAGCTTTCTTT,CASSQDLWGGTEAFF
TRBV30,TRBJ2-4,.,.,TGTGCCTGTAGTGTACCCCTACAGAGGGTAGACATTCAGTACTTC,CACSVPLQRVDIQYF
TRBV29-1,TRBJ1-1,many,.,TGCAGCGTCCTCCGACAGGATCTGACTGAAGCTTTCTTT,CSVLRQDLTEAFF
TRBV4-1,TRBJ2-3,many,.,TGCGCCAGCAGCCCCCGAGGCAGCACAGATACGCAGTATTTT,CASSPRGSTDTQYF
TRBV6-2/TRBV6-3,TRBJ1-5,many,TRBD1,TGTGCCAGCAGCCTTCGTTGGACAGGGAGCGGCCAGCCCCAGCATTTT,CASSLRWTGSGQPQHF
TRBV20-1,TRBJ2-1,.,TRBD2,TGCAGCTCTAGGGGTTCTAGCGGGAGGGCCGGGGTCGGTGAGCAGTTCTTC,CSSRGSSGRAGVGEQFF
TRBV9,TRBJ2-1,.,TRBD2,TGTGCCAGCAGCCCCCGACTAGCGCGGGTTGGGCAGTTCTTC,CASSPRLARVGQFF
TRBV20-1,TRBJ2-1,.,.,TGCAGTGCGTCTCGGGGGATCTCCTACAATGAGCAGTTCTTC,CSASRGISYNEQFF
TRBV12-3/TRBV12-4,TRBJ2-1,many,TRBD2,TGTGCCAGCAGTTTGATGGCGGGAGGGGAGCAGTTCTTC,CASSLMAGGEQFF
TRBV25-1,TRBJ2-7,many,.,TGTGCCAGCAGTGTCGGGCCTCCCCCTTCCTACGAGCAGTACTTC,CASSVGPPPSYEQYF
TRBV27,TRBJ2-5,many,TRBD2,TGTGCCAGCAGTTTGTCGGGCGGGGGAAGGGAGACCCAGTACTTC,CASSLSGGGRETQYF
TRBV7-9,TRBJ2-1,many,.,TGTGCCAGCAGCTTACCTTTGGCCTTAAATGAGCAGTTCTTC,CASSLPLALNEQFF
TRBV3-1,TRBJ2-1,many,.,TGTGCCAGCAGCCCCCTACGCAATGAGCAGTTCTTC,CASSPLRNEQFF
TRBV7-8,TRBJ1-2,medium-sized,.,TGTGCCAGCAGCTTAGGGGTTGGGCGGAATGGCTACACCTTC,CASSLGVGRNGYTF
TRBV4-3,TRBJ1-4,.,.,TGCGCCAGCAGCCAAGATCGGCCTGGGGGCGCCGAAAAACTGTTTTTT,CASSQDRPGGAEKLFF
TRBV20-1,TRBJ2-3,many,.,TGCAGTGCTAGAGATGACACAGATACGCAGTATTTT,CSARDDTDTQYF
TRBV6-2/TRBV6-3,TRBJ2-2,.,.,TGTGCCAGCAGTTATTCGACTAGGATCCGGAGGGAGCTGTTTTTT,CASSYSTRIRRELFF
TRBV20-1,TRBJ1-4,.,.,TGCAGTGCTAGAGACACCTATGGGGGAGGGAAACTGTTTTTT,CSARDTYGGGKLFF
TRBV16,TRBJ2-1,many,TRBD2,TGTGCCAGCAGCCCCCACCGGGGAGGGAGCTCCTACAATGAGCAGTTCTTC,CASSPHRGGSSYNEQFF
TRBV20-1,TRBJ1-5,.,.,TGCAGTGCTAGAGATCGGACAGGCAATCAGCCCCAGCATTTT,CSARDRTGNQPQHF
TRBV20-1,TRBJ1-2,few,TRBD1,TGCAGTGCCCAGGCTCCGGGACAGGCGATGGGTGGCTACACCTTC,CSAQAPGQAMGGYTF
TRBV11-1,TRBJ1-1,many,.,TGTGCCAGCAGCTTTCACAGCAACACTGAAGCTTTCTTT,CASSFHSNTEAFF
TRBV7-6,TRBJ2-3,medium-sized,.,TGTGCCAGCAGCTCCATTATCACAGATACGCAGTATTTT,CASSSIITDTQYF
TRBV12-3/TRBV12-4,TRBJ2-7,many,TRBD2,TGTGCCAGCAGTTTGCGACTAGCGGGCGAGCAGTACTTC,CASSLRLAGEQYF
TRBV7-8,TRBJ2-7,many,TRBD2,TGTGCCAGCAGCTTAGGTGGGCTAGCGGGAGTTTCCTACGAGCAGTACTTC,CASSLGGLAGVSYEQYF
TRBV4-2,TRBJ2-7,many,TRBD2,TGTGCCAGCAGCCGAAGGACTAGCGGGGTTTCCTACGAGCAGTACTTC,CASSRRTSGVSYEQYF
TRBV2,TRBJ2-7,.,TRBD1,TGTGCCAGCCACGACAGGGTTCTCTCCTACGAGCAGTACTTC,CASHDRVLSYEQYF
TRBV10-3,TRBJ2-1,many,.,TGTGCCACCTGGGGAGTCGCCGGGGACAATGAGCAGTTCTTC,CATWGVAGDNEQFF
TRBV30,TRBJ2-7,few,.,TGTGCCTGGAGTGCCCTCAGGGGGGCCTCCTCCTACGAGCAGTACTTC,CAWSALRGASSYEQYF
TRBV7-8,TRBJ2-1,many,TRBD2,TGTGCCAGCAGCTCGCACGAGACTAGCGGTCTGCAAGCTTACAATGAGCAGTTCTTC,CASSSHETSGLQAYNEQFF
TRBV11-2,TRBJ1-2,many,.,TGTGCCAGCAGCCAAGAGGCAGGTCCAAACTATGGCTACACCTTC,CASSQEAGPNYGYTF
TRBV28,TRBJ2-1,.,.,TGTGCCAGCAGCTTAGGACAGCCCAATGAGCAGTTCTTC,CASSLGQPNEQFF
TRBV6-5,TRBJ1-4,once,.,TGTGCCAGCAGTTACAGAAATAATGAAAAACTGTTTTTT,CASSYRNNEKLFF
TRBV4-3,TRBJ1-5,many,.,TGCGCCAGCAGCCAAGATTATAGAGGGGGCAATCAGCCCCAGCATTTT,CASSQDYRGGNQPQHF
TRBV7-7,TRBJ2-3,many,.,TGTGCCAGCAGCTCCTTACAGACAGATACGCAGTATTTT,CASSSLQTDTQYF
TRBV14,TRBJ2-1,many,.,TGTGCCAGCAGCCAAGATCCGCGCACCACCTTCTCCTACAATGAGCAGTTCTTC,CASSQDPRTTFSYNEQFF
TRBV12-3/TRBV12-4,TRBJ2-7,once,TRBD2,TGTGCCAGCAGTAATAAAAACCGACTAGCGGGGGGGGAGCGGTACTTC,CASSNKNRLAGGERYF
TRBV21-1,TRBJ2-5,many,.,TGTGCCAGCAGCGCGTCCGGGGCCAGGGAGGAGACCCAGTACTTC,CASSASGAREETQYF
TRBV5-1,TRBJ2-5,.,TRBD1,TGCGCCAGCAGCGCGGACAGGGGTAGTCAAGAGACCCAGTACTTC,CASSADRGSQETQYF
TRBV28,TRBJ2-7,many,TRBD2,TGTGCCAGCAGCCCCCGGACTAGCGGGAGGAAGGTCAGTGAGTACTTC,CASSPRTSGRKVSEYF
TRBV7-2,TRBJ1-1,.,.,TGTGCCAGCAGGGTGGGGGGCCCCATGAACACTGAAGCTTTCTTT,CASRVGGPMNTEAFF
TRBV11-2,TRBJ2-1,.,TRBD2,TGTGCCAGCAGCGGAGGAGCGGGAGTCTGTTTCTTC,CASSGGAGVCFF